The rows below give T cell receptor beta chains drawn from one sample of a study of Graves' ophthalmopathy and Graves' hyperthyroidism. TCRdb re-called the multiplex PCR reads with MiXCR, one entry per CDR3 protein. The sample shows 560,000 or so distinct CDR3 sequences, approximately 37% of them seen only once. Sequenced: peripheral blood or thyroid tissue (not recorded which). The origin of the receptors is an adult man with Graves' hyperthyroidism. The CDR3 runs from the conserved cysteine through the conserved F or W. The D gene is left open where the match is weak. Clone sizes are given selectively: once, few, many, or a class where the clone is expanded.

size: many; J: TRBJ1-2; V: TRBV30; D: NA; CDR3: CAWRSVGYTF; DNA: TGTGCCTGGAGATCTGTAGGCTACACCTTC
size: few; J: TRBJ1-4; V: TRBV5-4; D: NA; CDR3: CASSLAGPGEEKLFF; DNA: TGTGCCAGCAGCTTGGCAGGGCCTGGCGAGGAAAAACTGTTTTTT
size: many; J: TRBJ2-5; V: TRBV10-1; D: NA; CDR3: CASSGGDAETQYF; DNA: TGCGCCAGCAGTGGTGGGGACGCCGAGACCCAGTACTTC
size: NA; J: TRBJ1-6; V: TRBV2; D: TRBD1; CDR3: CASSKDRASPLHF; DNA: TGTGCCAGCAGTAAAGACAGGGCTTCTCCCCTCCACTTT
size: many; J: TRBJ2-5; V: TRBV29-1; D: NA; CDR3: CSVEKVGVQETQYF; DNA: TGCAGCGTTGAAAAGGTCGGGGTCCAAGAGACCCAGTACTTC
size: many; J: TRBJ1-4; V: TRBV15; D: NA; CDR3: CATTPGLPSEKLFF; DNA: TGTGCCACCACCCCGGGACTCCCAAGTGAAAAACTGTTTTTT
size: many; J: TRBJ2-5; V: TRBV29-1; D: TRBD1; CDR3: CSVPGQGRETQYF; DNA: TGCAGCGTGCCGGGACAGGGCAGAGAGACCCAGTACTTC
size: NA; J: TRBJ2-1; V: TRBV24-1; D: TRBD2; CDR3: CATSVAGGYNEQFF; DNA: TGTGCCACCAGTGTTGCGGGGGGGTACAATGAGCAGTTCTTC
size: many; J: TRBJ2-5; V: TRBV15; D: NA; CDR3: CATSREISGPETQYF; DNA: TGTGCCACCAGCAGAGAAATCAGCGGCCCGGAGACCCAGTACTTC
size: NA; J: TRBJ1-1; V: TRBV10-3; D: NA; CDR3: CAISESGGQRGNTEAFF; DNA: TGTGCCATCAGTGAGTCCGGAGGGCAAAGGGGGAACACTGAAGCTTTCTTT
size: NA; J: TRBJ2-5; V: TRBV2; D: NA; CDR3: CASSAEPLGAEGQETQYF; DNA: TGTGCCAGCAGTGCGGAACCCCTAGGGGCGGAAGGCCAAGAGACCCAGTACTTC
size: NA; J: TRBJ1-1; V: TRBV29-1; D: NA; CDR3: CSPSGGARGTEAFF; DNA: TGCAGTCCCAGTGGGGGGGCCCGGGGGACTGAAGCTTTCTTT
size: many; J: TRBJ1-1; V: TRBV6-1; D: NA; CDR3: CASSAPGQGDEAFF; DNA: TGTGCCAGCAGTGCCCCAGGACAAGGCGATGAAGCTTTCTTT
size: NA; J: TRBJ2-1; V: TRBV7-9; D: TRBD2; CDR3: CASSPGTSGLRWQFF; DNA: TGTGCCAGCAGCCCGGGGACTAGCGGACTGCGGTGGCAGTTCTTC
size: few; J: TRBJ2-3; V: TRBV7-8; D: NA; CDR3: CASSVPDTQYF; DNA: TGTGCCAGCAGCGTACCAGATACGCAGTATTTT
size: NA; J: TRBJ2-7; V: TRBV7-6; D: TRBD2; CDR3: CAERGSYEQYF; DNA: TGTGCCGAGCGGGGGTCCTACGAGCAGTACTTC
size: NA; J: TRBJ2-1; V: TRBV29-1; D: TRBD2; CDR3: CSVRTSGSTFGEQFF; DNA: TGCAGCGTCCGGACTAGCGGGAGCACGTTTGGTGAGCAGTTCTTC
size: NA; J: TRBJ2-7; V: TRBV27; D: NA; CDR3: CASSLSRRVSYEQYF; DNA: TGTGCCAGCAGTTTATCGAGGCGGGTCTCCTACGAGCAGTACTTC
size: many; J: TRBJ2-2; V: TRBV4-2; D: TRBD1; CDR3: CASSSLDRAYNTGELFF; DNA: TGTGCCAGCAGCTCTCTGGACAGGGCCTACAACACCGGGGAGCTGTTTTTT
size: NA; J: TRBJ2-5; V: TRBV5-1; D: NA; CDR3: CASSLVEGTQETQYF; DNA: TGCGCCAGCAGCTTGGTTGAGGGGACCCAAGAGACCCAGTACTTC
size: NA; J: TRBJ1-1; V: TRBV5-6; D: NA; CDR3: CASSVVGIGTEAFF; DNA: TGTGCCAGCAGCGTTGTAGGGATAGGGACTGAAGCTTTCTTT
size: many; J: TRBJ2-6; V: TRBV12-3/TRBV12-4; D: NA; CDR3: CASRDTGSGANVLTF; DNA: TGTGCCAGCAGAGATACAGGCTCTGGGGCCAACGTCCTGACTTTC
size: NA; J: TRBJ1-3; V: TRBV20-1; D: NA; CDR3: CSASTVGLTVSGNTIYF; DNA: TGCAGTGCCAGCACTGTGGGCCTCACCGTTTCTGGAAACACCATATATTTT
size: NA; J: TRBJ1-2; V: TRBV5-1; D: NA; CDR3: CASGLERTSYGYTF; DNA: TGCGCCAGCGGCTTGGAAAGGACAAGCTATGGCTACACCTTC
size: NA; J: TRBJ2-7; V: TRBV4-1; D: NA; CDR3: CASSQGGNALEQYF; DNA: TGCGCCAGCAGCCAAGGAGGGAATGCCCTCGAGCAGTACTTC
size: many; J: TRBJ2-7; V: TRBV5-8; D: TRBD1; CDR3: CASSLFTGTGKHEQYF; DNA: TGTGCCAGCAGCCTTTTCACCGGGACAGGGAAGCACGAGCAGTACTTC